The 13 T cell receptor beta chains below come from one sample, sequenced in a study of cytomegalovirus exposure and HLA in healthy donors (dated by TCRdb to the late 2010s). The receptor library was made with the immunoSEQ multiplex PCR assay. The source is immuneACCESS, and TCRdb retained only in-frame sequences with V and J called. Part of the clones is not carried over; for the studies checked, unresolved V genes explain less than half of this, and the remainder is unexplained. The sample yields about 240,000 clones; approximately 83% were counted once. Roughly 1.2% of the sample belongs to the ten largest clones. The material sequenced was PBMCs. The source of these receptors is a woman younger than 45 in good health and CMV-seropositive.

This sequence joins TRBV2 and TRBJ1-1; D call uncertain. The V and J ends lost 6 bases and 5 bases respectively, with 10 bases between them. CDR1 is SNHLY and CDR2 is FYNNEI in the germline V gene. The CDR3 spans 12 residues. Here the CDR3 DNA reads TGTGCCAGCAGCGAGGGTATGACTGAAGCTTTCTTT. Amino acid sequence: CASSEGMTEAFF.

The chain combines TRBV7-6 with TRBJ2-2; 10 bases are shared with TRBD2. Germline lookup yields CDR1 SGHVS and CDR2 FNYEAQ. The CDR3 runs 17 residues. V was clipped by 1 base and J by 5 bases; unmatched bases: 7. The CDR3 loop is CASSLGSASGSTGELFF. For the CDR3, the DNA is TGTGCCAGCAGCTTAGGGTCGGCTAGCGGGAGTACCGGGGAGCTGTTTTTT.

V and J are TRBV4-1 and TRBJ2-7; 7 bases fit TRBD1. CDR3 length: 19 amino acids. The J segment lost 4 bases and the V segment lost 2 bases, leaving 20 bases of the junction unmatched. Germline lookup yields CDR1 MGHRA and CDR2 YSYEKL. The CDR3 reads CASSQSVPAPDRAGYEQYF. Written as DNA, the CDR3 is TGCGCCAGCAGCCAATCCGTCCCTGCCCCTGACAGGGCCGGGTACGAGCAGTACTTC.

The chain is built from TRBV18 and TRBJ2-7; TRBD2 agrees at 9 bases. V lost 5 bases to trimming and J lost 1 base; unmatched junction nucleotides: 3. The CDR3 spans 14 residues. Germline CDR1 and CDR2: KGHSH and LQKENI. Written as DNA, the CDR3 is TGTGCCAGCTCAGGGCTAGCGGGATCCTACGAGCAGTACTTC. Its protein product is CASSGLAGSYEQYF. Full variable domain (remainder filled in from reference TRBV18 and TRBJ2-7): NAGVMQNPRHLVRRRGQEARLRCSPMKGHSHVYWYRQLPEEGLKFMVYLQKENIIDESGMPKERFSAEFPKEGPSILRIQQVVRGDSAAYFCASSGLAGSYEQYFGPGTRLTVT.

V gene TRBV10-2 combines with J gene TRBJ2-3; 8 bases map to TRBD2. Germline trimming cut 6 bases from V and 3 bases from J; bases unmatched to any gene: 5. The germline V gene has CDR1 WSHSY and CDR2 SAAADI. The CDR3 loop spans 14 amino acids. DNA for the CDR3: TGCGCCAGCAGCACGCAGCGGGAGACAGATACGCAGTATTTT. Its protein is CASSTQRETDTQYF.

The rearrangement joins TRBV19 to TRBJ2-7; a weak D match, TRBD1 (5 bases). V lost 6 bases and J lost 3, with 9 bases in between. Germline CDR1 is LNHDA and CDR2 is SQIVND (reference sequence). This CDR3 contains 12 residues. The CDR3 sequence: CASSIRGYEQYF. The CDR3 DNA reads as TGTGCCAGTAGCATAAGGGGCTACGAGCAGTACTTC.

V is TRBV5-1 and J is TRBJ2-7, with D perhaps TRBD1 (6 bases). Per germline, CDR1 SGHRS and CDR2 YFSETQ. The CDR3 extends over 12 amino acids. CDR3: CASSLVSQGTGV. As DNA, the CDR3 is TGCGCCAGCAGCTTGGTGTCCCAGGGGACCGGGGTC.

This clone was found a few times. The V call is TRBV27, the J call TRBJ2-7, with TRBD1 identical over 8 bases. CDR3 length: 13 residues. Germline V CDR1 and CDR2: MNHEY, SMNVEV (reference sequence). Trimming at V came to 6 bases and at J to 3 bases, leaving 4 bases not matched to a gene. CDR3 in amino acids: CASSRDRYYEQYF. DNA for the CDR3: TGTGCCAGCAGCCGGGACAGGTACTACGAGCAGTACTTC.

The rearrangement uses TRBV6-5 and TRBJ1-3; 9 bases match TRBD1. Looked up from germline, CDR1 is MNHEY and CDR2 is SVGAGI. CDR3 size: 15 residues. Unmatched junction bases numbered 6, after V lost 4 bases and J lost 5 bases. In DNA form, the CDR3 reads TGTGCCAGCAGTTTCGACAGGGGGAAAAGAAACACCATATATTTT. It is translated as CASSFDRGKRNTIYF.

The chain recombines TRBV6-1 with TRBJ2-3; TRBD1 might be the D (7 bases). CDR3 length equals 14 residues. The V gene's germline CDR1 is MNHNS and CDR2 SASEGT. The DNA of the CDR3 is TGTGCGCAGGGGGGTGAGAGGGGAGTAGATACGCAGTATTTT. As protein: CAQGGERGVDTQYF.

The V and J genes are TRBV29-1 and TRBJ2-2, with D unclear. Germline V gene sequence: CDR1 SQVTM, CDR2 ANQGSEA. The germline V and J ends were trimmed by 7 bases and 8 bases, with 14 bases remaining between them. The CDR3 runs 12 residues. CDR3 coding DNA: TGCAGCGCCGACTCCTCCGGGGGGGAGCTGTTTTTT. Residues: CSADSSGGELFF.

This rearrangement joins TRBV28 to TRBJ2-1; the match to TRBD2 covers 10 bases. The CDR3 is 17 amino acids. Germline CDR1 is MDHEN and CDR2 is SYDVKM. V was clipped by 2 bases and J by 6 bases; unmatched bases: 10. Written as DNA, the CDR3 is TGTGCCAGCAGTTTACTCCAGCGGGAGGGCAAGGGCAATGAGCAGTTCTTC. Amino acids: CASSLLQREGKGNEQFF.

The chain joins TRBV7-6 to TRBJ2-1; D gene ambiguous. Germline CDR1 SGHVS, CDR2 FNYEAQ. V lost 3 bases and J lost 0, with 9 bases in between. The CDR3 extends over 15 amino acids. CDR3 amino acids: CASSLSMSSYNEQFF. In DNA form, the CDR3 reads TGTGCCAGCAGCTTGTCCATGAGCTCCTACAATGAGCAGTTCTTC.